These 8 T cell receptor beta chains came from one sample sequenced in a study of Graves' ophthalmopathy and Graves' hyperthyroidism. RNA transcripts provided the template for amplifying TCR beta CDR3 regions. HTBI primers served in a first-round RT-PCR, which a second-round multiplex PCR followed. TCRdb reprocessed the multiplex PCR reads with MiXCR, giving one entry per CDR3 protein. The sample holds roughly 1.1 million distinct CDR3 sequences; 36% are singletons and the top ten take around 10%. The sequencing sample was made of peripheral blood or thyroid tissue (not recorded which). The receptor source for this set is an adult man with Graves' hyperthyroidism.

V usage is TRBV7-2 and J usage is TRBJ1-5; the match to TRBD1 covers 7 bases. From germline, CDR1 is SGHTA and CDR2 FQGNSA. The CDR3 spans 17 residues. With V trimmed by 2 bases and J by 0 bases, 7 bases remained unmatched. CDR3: CASSLFAGGGSNQPQHF. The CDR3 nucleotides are TGTGCCAGCAGCTTATTTGCAGGGGGGGGTAGCAATCAGCCCCAGCATTTT.

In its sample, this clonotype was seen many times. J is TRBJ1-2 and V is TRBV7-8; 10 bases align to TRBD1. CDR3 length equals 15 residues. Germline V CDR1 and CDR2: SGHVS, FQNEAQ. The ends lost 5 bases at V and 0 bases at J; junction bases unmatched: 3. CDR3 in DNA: TGTGCCAGCAGCCGCGGACAGGGGGCTAACTATGGCTACACCTTC. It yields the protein CASSRGQGANYGYTF.

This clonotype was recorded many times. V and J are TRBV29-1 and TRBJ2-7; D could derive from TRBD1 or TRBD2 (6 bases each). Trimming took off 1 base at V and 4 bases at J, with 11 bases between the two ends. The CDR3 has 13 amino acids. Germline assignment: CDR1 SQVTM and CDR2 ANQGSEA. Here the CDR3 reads CSVEGLGGYEQYF. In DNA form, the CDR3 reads TGCAGCGTTGAAGGACTAGGGGGTTACGAGCAGTACTTC.

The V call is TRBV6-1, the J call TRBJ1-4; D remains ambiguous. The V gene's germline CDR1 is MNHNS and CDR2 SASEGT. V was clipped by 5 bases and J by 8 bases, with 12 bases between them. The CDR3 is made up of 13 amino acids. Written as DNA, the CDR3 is TGTGCCAGCAGTACCTCCGATGGCGAAAAACTGTTTTTT. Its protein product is CASSTSDGEKLFF.

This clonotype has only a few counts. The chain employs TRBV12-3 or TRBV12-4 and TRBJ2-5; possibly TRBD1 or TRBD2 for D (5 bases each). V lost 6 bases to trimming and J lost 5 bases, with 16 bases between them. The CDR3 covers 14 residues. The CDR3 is CASSAPGLIETQYF. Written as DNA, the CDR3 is TGTGCCAGCAGCGCGCCGGGGCTTATTGAGACCCAGTACTTC.

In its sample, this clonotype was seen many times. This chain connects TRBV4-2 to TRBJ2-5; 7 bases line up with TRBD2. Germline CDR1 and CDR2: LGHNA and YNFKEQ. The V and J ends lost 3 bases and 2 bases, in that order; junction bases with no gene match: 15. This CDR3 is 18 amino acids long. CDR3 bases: TGTGCCAGCAGCCAGAGCGGAGGGGTTCTAGCGGCGCAAGAGACCCAGTACTTC. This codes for CASSQSGGVLAAQETQYF.

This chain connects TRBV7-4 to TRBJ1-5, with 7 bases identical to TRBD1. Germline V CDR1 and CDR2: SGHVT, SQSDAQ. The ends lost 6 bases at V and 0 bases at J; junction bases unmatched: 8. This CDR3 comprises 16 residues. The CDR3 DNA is TGTGCCAGCAGGACAGGGACCTCATCTAGCAATCAGCCCCAGCATTTT. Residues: CASRTGTSSSNQPQHF.

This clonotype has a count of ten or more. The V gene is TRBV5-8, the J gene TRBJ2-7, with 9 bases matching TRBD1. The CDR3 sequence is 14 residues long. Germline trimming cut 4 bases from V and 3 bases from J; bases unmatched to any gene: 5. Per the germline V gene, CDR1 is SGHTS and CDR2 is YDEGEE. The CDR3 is CASSPPTGGYEQYF. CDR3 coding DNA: TGTGCCAGCAGCCCGCCGACAGGGGGCTACGAGCAGTACTTC. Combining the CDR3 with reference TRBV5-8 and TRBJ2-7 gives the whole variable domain EAGVTQSPTHLIKTRGQQATLRCSPISGHTSVYWYQQALGLGLQFLLWYDEGEERNRGNFPPRFSGRQFPNYSSELNVNALELEDSALYLCASSPPTGGYEQYFGPGTRLTVT.